Included here is one TCR beta chain sequence, with context. The V end lost 0 bases, the J end lost 4 bases, and 13 bases lay between the germline ends. The V gene's germline CDR1 is SEHNR and CDR2 FQNEAQ (reference sequence). This CDR3 is 15 amino acids long. The sample comes from a study of control samples from healthy donors and cancer patients. Sequencing was performed with immunoSEQ multiplex PCR; in TCRdb, only in-frame clones are kept and a portion is missing. The sample has approximately 150,000 clones; about 91% are singletons. Sequencing input: blood. This chain connects TRBV7-9 to TRBJ2-7; D tentatively reads TRBD1 or TRBD2 (6 bases each). The TCR sequence derives from a man younger than 45 in good health. The CDR3 loop reads CASSLAGGPGYEQYF. CDR3 bases: TGTGCCAGCAGCTTAGCGGGGGGCCCGGGGTACGAGCAGTACTTC. Variable domain in full (rest from reference TRBV7-9 and TRBJ2-7): DTGVSQNPRHKITKRGQNVTFRCDPISEHNRLYWYRQTLGQGPEFLTYFQNEAQLEKSRLLSDRFSAERPKGSFSTLEIQRTEQGDSAMYLCASSLAGGPGYEQYFGPGTRLTVT.